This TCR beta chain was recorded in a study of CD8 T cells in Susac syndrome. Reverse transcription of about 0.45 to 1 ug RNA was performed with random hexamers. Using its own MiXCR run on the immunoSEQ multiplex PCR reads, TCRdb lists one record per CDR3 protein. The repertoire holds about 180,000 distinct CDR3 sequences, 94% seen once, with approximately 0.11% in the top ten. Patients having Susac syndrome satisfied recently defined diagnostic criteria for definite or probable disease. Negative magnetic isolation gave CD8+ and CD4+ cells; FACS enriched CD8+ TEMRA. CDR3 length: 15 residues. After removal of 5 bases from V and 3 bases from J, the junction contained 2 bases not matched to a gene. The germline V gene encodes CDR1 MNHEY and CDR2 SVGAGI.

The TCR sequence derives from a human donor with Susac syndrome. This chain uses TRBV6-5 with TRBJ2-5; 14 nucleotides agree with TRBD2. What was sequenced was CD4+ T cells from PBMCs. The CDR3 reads CASSRLAGGEETQYF. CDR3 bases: TGTGCCAGCAGTAGACTAGCGGGGGGGGAAGAGACCCAGTACTTC.